This T cell receptor (beta chain) was profiled in a study of shared clonotypes between healthy human individuals. Donors, healthy HIV-negative adults, lacked recent acute infections or vaccinations. The donors, all of them Caucasian adults, lived in Nashville, Tennessee. Remarks on this clone: Its matching antigen is unknown.

There are 14 residues in the CDR3. Germline CDR1 SGHTA, CDR2 FQGNSA. Between the trimmed V and J ends, which lost 3 bases and 2 bases, there was a span of 9 bases. Notes on the study in general: Sampling used blood alone; tissue repertoires probably differ.

As handled by the study authors: ImmunoSEQ only sent back junction sequences with no quality scores, so filtering was done differently. The data were produced by immunoSEQ multiplex PCR, yet TCRdb's version contains in-frame clones alone and is incomplete. V and J calls and clone size come straight from that table; D and trimming were deduced from the DNA. The profile shows about 680,000 clones, around 74% of them singletons. J is TRBJ2-3 and V is TRBV7-2; a weak D match, TRBD2 (6 bases). The TCR sequence derives from a woman aged 25-40 years in good health. Sequencing input: memory CD4+ T cells sorted from blood. Subset denoted: CD45RA-negative fraction. The CDR3 spells CASSFAGPTDTQYF. CDR3 nucleotide sequence: TGTGCCAGCAGCTTCGCGGGGCCCACAGATACGCAGTATTTT.